A selection of T cell receptor beta chains follows, all from one sample in a study of technical replicates of blood from a handful of donors. Only in-frame clones appear in the TCRdb table, and some are missing; sequencing was by immunoSEQ multiplex PCR. Of 75,000 to 95,000 clones listed, about 95% are singletons. Sequencing was performed on T cells isolated from PBMCs. These receptors were collected from a human donor in good health. Both conserved end residues are part of each CDR3. The order of the fields is V gene, J gene, CDR3 protein.

v_call: TRBV5-1
j_call: TRBJ2-5
cdr3_aa: CASSRQGQAEETQYF

v_call: TRBV29-1
j_call: TRBJ2-5
cdr3_aa: CSVEAGGKKETQYF

v_call: TRBV9
j_call: TRBJ2-7
cdr3_aa: CASSVAGSYEQYF

v_call: TRBV9
j_call: TRBJ2-7
cdr3_aa: CASSVATTRGEQYF

v_call: TRBV27
j_call: TRBJ2-7
cdr3_aa: CASRGLGSYEQYF

v_call: TRBV11-3
j_call: TRBJ2-2
cdr3_aa: CASSPRFRFPGAGELFF

v_call: TRBV5-6
j_call: TRBJ2-7
cdr3_aa: CASSHRGGRVYEQYF

v_call: TRBV29-1
j_call: TRBJ2-7
cdr3_aa: CSVEEGGSGSYEQYF

v_call: TRBV5-5
j_call: TRBJ1-5
cdr3_aa: CASSPDGDQPQHF

v_call: TRBV7-3
j_call: TRBJ1-1
cdr3_aa: CASSLGYRGTGNTEAFF

v_call: TRBV6-6
j_call: TRBJ2-7
cdr3_aa: CASSKQGAYEQYF

v_call: TRBV4-2
j_call: TRBJ2-4
cdr3_aa: CASSQALQVQYF

v_call: TRBV28
j_call: TRBJ2-2
cdr3_aa: CASSLGEVFRELFF

v_call: TRBV7-2
j_call: TRBJ1-6
cdr3_aa: CASSPPRGVNSPLHF

v_call: TRBV27
j_call: TRBJ2-3
cdr3_aa: CASSWRSTDTQYF

v_call: TRBV29-1
j_call: TRBJ2-7
cdr3_aa: CSVADTKVYEQYF

v_call: TRBV5-1
j_call: TRBJ2-7
cdr3_aa: CASSPRSGTEDEQYF

v_call: TRBV2
j_call: TRBJ1-1
cdr3_aa: CASTTGNTEAFF

v_call: TRBV10-3
j_call: TRBJ2-2
cdr3_aa: CAISVSAGGMNTGELFF

v_call: TRBV7-6
j_call: TRBJ2-7
cdr3_aa: CASSLLGQGGEQYF

v_call: TRBV18
j_call: TRBJ1-1
cdr3_aa: CASSPQLGGDTEAFF

v_call: TRBV6-6
j_call: TRBJ2-3
cdr3_aa: CASSYSRSGTTDTQYF

v_call: TRBV19
j_call: TRBJ1-2
cdr3_aa: CASSLSTLRGYTF

v_call: TRBV11-2
j_call: TRBJ1-3
cdr3_aa: CASSPWDSVSGNTIYF

v_call: TRBV6-1
j_call: TRBJ1-2
cdr3_aa: CASSPERRGYTF

v_call: TRBV2
j_call: TRBJ2-3
cdr3_aa: CASSPLDRGNTDTQYF

v_call: TRBV5-4
j_call: TRBJ2-5
cdr3_aa: CASSLSGTSGRRRETQYF

v_call: TRBV15
j_call: TRBJ1-2
cdr3_aa: CATSRGGQGLDGYTF

v_call: TRBV5-4
j_call: TRBJ2-3
cdr3_aa: CASSGGTGRTDTQYF

v_call: TRBV6-5
j_call: TRBJ2-7
cdr3_aa: CASSYSGGFYEQYF

v_call: TRBV30
j_call: TRBJ1-5
cdr3_aa: CAWSVLRGIQPQHF

v_call: TRBV14
j_call: TRBJ2-5
cdr3_aa: CASSHPGVAGFETQYF

v_call: TRBV6-5
j_call: TRBJ2-1
cdr3_aa: CASSYFGGGEQFF

v_call: TRBV10-3
j_call: TRBJ2-7
cdr3_aa: CATYFGQGMYEQYF

v_call: TRBV4-1
j_call: TRBJ2-1
cdr3_aa: CASSQDGLAVAYNEQFF

v_call: TRBV19
j_call: TRBJ2-1
cdr3_aa: CASSIGGLAGLSSYNEQFF

v_call: TRBV27
j_call: TRBJ1-2
cdr3_aa: CASSLAGNYGYTF

v_call: TRBV7-2
j_call: TRBJ2-1
cdr3_aa: CASSLQVVYNEQFF

v_call: TRBV28
j_call: TRBJ2-1
cdr3_aa: CASSRLAGGGEQFF

v_call: TRBV5-4
j_call: TRBJ1-1
cdr3_aa: CASSLRPQGHTEAFF

v_call: TRBV5-1
j_call: TRBJ2-5
cdr3_aa: CASSYDSRGQETQYF

v_call: TRBV15
j_call: TRBJ2-7
cdr3_aa: CATSSPRTRAVEQYF